This T cell receptor beta chain was documented in a study of cytomegalovirus exposure and HLA in healthy donors. This clone turned up a few times. The antigen is unknown. With 60 Vbeta and 13 Jbeta primers, the PCR was carried out. The protocol was immunoSEQ multiplex PCR, while the TCRdb copy is restricted to in-frame clones and leaves out a portion. The table shows around 200,000 clones, with 80% occurring only once. Study-wide results and limits: Through in vitro validation, a few CMV-associated chains were shown to be specific for CMV antigens.

Sequencing input: PBMCs. The receptor comes from a boy younger than 18 in good health and CMV-seronegative.

The CDR3 nucleotides read TGTGCCAGCAGTCCTACAGGGTTGGGGGAGACCCAGTACTTC. Encoded protein: CASSPTGLGETQYF. V and J are TRBV7-9 and TRBJ2-5; perhaps TRBD1 as D (6 bases). V lost 6 bases and J 5 bases, leaving 16 bases between the germline ends. Germline assignment: CDR1 SEHNR and CDR2 FQNEAQ (reference sequence). CDR3 length: 14 residues.